These 30 T cell receptor beta chains were sequenced from one sample in a study of shared clonotypes between healthy human individuals. The assay was immunoSEQ multiplex PCR, and TCRdb's table has in-frame clones only and misses some. This sample has roughly 2 million clones, with under 97% found just once. The sequencing input was naive CD4+ T cells sorted from blood. Regarding subset: CD45RA+ positively selected. All receptors derive from a man aged 18 to 30 in good health.

V gene TRBV20-1 combines with J gene TRBJ2-2; D not certain. The CDR3 sequence is 11 residues long. The germline CDR1 and CDR2 sequences are DFQATT and SNEGSKA (reference sequence). Trimming left V 5 bases short and J 1 base short, with 2 bases between. CDR3 region: CSAGNTGELFF. In DNA, the CDR3 is TGCAGTGCTGGGAACACCGGGGAGCTGTTTTTT.

The chain couples TRBV10-3 to TRBJ1-3, with D possibly TRBD1 on 5 matching bases. The germline CDR1 and CDR2 sequences are ENHRY and SYGVKD. The CDR3 consists of 21 residues. V lost 8 bases and J 1 base, leaving 33 bases between the germline ends. The DNA for the CDR3 is TGTGCCATCGCCCCATCATATCTACAGGACGTTGGGGTCTCGTCTGGAAACACCATATATTTT. Translating gives CAIAPSYLQDVGVSSGNTIYF.

Note on this clone: This specimen includes other DNA sequences encoding the same CDR3. This sequence joins TRBV7-9 and TRBJ1-2; D is perhaps TRBD1 (5 bases). In germline, CDR1 is SEHNR, CDR2 FQNEAQ (reference sequence). Trimming took 9 bases from V and 6 from J, leaving 8 bases between them. CDR3 size: 10 residues. The chain's CDR3 is CASQGDGYTF. CDR3 coding DNA: TGTGCCAGTCAGGGAGATGGCTACACCTTC.

This clone is a singleton in its sample. The same CDR3 is also encoded by other DNA sequences in this sample. V usage is TRBV7-2 and J usage is TRBJ1-5; no definite D call. V lost 0 bases and J lost 4, with 4 bases in between. The CDR3 extends over 13 amino acids. Germline V gene data show CDR1 as SGHTA and CDR2 as FQGNSA. Written as DNA, the CDR3 is TGTGCCAGCAGCTTAGCACTGAATCAGCCCCAGCATTTT. Translation gives CASSLALNQPQHF.

A remark on this clone: At the DNA level, this CDR3 is encoded by other sequences in the same sample as well. The CDR3 is CASSLTYEQYF. CDR3 in DNA: TGTGCCAGCAGCTTAACTTACGAGCAGTACTTC. The chain has TRBV2 and TRBJ2-7; no clear D. V lost 6 bases to trimming and J lost 4 bases, with 7 bases between them. CDR3 size: 11 residues. From germline, CDR1 is SNHLY and CDR2 FYNNEI.

The CDR3: CASSSEFYIGGNSYEQYF. CDR3 nucleotide sequence: TGTGCCAGCAGTTCTGAGTTCTATATAGGGGGGAACTCCTACGAGCAGTACTTC. The chain has TRBV28 and TRBJ2-7; D possibly uses TRBD1 or TRBD2 (6 bases each). Germline CDR1 MDHEN, CDR2 SYDVKM. V was clipped by 4 bases and J by 0 bases, with 22 bases between them. CDR3 size: 18 residues.

Remarks on this clone: The same CDR3 can be traced to other DNA sequences in this sample. The chain links TRBV7-2 to TRBJ2-7; 11 bases are shared with TRBD2. After removal of 6 bases from V and 2 bases from J, the junction contained 0 bases not matched to a gene. CDR1 and CDR2 (germline): SGHTA, FQGNSA. CDR3 length: 13 residues. CDR3 sequence reads: CASRTSGTYEQYF. The CDR3, as DNA: TGTGCCAGCAGGACTAGCGGGACCTACGAGCAGTACTTC.

The V and J genes are TRBV9 and TRBJ2-2, with 10 bases matching TRBD2. V lost 0 bases to trimming and J lost 4 bases; unmatched junction nucleotides: 9. The CDR3 is 18 amino acids. In germline, CDR1 is SGDLS, CDR2 YYNGEE. The CDR3 region has the DNA TGTGCCAGCAGCGTAGAGCCCCTAGCGGGAGTTACCACCGGGGAGCTGTTTTTT. This gives the protein CASSVEPLAGVTTGELFF.

This clone was observed a single time. The rearrangement uses TRBV25-1 and TRBJ1-2, with D uncertain. CDR1 and CDR2 (germline): MGHDK, SYGVNS. The CDR3 is 14 amino acids. Trimming stripped 2 bases from V and 5 bases from J, with 12 bases between. CDR3 in amino acids: CASSESGVGYGYTF. The DNA of the CDR3 is TGTGCCAGCAGTGAAAGCGGGGTCGGATATGGCTACACCTTC.

V gene TRBV7-9 combines with J gene TRBJ2-2; 11 nucleotides align to TRBD2. Germline assignment: CDR1 SEHNR and CDR2 FQNEAQ (reference sequence). V trimming: 5 bases; J trimming: 2 bases; junction bases outside the gene matches: 7. This CDR3 contains 17 residues. Here the CDR3 reads CASSLIGLAGNTGELFF. In DNA form, the CDR3 reads TGTGCCAGCAGCCTAATAGGACTAGCGGGCAACACCGGGGAGCTGTTTTTT. The entire variable domain, with the rest obtained from reference TRBV7-9 and TRBJ2-2, is as follows: DTGVSQNPRHKITKRGQNVTFRCDPISEHNRLYWYRQTLGQGPEFLTYFQNEAQLEKSRLLSDRFSAERPKGSFSTLEIQRTEQGDSAMYLCASSLIGLAGNTGELFFGEGSRLTVL.

Remarks on this clone: Within the sample, other DNA sequences also encode this same CDR3. The rearrangement links TRBV18 to TRBJ2-2; D unresolved. This CDR3 region has 13 residues. Germline V lookup: CDR1 KGHSH, CDR2 LQKENI. With 1 base removed from V and 6 bases from J, the gap between germline ends came to 6 bases. In DNA, the CDR3 is TGTGCCAGCTCACCACGGGAAGCCGGGGAGCTGTTTTTT. This gives the protein CASSPREAGELFF.

The chain combines TRBV6-5 with TRBJ2-3; maybe TRBD2 (5 bases). CDR1 MNHEY and CDR2 SVGAGI come from the germline V gene. Trimming shortened V by 0 bases and J by 3 bases, and 13 bases separated the two germline ends. The length of the CDR3 is 16 residues. CDR3 residues: CASSYSLGRGTDTQYF. The CDR3 coding sequence is TGTGCCAGCAGTTACTCACTGGGCCGAGGGACAGATACGCAGTATTTT.

CDR3: CASSASKQGNEQFF. The CDR3 DNA is TGTGCCAGCAGCGCCTCTAAACAGGGAAATGAGCAGTTCTTC. V usage is TRBV6-5 and J usage is TRBJ2-1; possible D gene TRBD1, 6 bases. The germline V gene has CDR1 MNHEY and CDR2 SVGAGI. Trimming shortened V by 6 bases and J by 7 bases, and 16 bases separated the two germline ends. The CDR3 contains 14 residues.

The chain combines TRBV6-6 with TRBJ1-2, with 9 bases fitting TRBD1. Germline V gene data show CDR1 as MNHNY and CDR2 as SVGAGI (reference sequence). The CDR3 spans 16 residues. Trimming at V came to 0 bases and at J to 5 bases, leaving 7 bases not matched to a gene. The CDR3, as DNA: TGTGCCAGCAGTTACTCGGGACAGGGTGAGGGGTATGGCTACACCTTC. Translating gives CASSYSGQGEGYGYTF.

This clone has a single count. The chain combines TRBV7-2 with TRBJ2-7; D perhaps matches TRBD1 (6 bases). V was clipped by 5 bases and J by 4 bases, with 21 bases between them. The CDR3 is made up of 16 amino acids. CDR1 and CDR2 (germline): SGHTA, FQGNSA. Here the CDR3 reads CASSLLPGHERYEQYF. The CDR3 coding sequence is TGTGCCAGCAGCCTCCTACCGGGACACGAACGTTACGAGCAGTACTTC.

This chain joins TRBV19 and TRBJ2-6, with 8 bases aligning to TRBD1. The CDR3 is 16 amino acids. The germline V gene has CDR1 LNHDA and CDR2 SQIVND (reference sequence). With V trimmed by 2 bases and J by 0 bases, 0 bases remained unmatched. The CDR3 region has the DNA TGTGCCAGTAGTATAACAGGGGGCTCTGGGGCCAACGTCCTGACTTTC. Translation gives CASSITGGSGANVLTF.

The chain recombines TRBV15 with TRBJ1-6; tentatively, D is TRBD1 (5 bases). CDR1 and CDR2 (germline): LNHNV, YYDKDF (reference sequence). V was clipped by 3 bases and J by 10 bases, with 16 bases between them. The CDR3 has 15 amino acids. In nucleotides, the CDR3 is TGTGCCACCAGCAGGTCAGATCGGAGGGACTCACCCCTCCACTTT. Translated, it gives CATSRSDRRDSPLHF.

The V gene is TRBV13, the J gene TRBJ1-1, with D unresolved. The CDR3 is 14 amino acids. Looked up from germline, CDR1 is PRHDT and CDR2 is FYEKMQ (reference sequence). V lost 6 bases to trimming and J lost 1 base, with 12 bases between them. The CDR3 coding sequence is TGTGCCAGCAGACGGAATAAGGGGAACACTGAAGCTTTCTTT. Translating gives CASRRNKGNTEAFF. Complete variable domain (other parts from reference TRBV13 and TRBJ1-1): AAGVIQSPRHLIKEKRETATLKCYPIPRHDTVYWYQQGPGQDPQFLISFYEKMQSDKGSIPDRFSAQQFSDYHSELNMSSLELGDSALYFCASRRNKGNTEAFFGQGTRLTVV.

This clone was counted a single time. The CDR3 protein is CASSAGSSYEQYF. For the CDR3, the DNA is TGTGCCAGCAGTGCCGGGAGCTCCTACGAGCAGTACTTC. This chain links TRBV25-1 with TRBJ2-7; D possibly corresponds to TRBD2 (6 bases). CDR3 length: 13 amino acids. The germline CDR1 and CDR2 sequences are MGHDK and SYGVNS. V shed 4 bases and J shed 0 bases, with 7 bases lying between them.

The chain employs TRBV18 and TRBJ2-3; D unclear. This CDR3 spans 15 amino acids. Trimming cost V 6 bases and J 2 bases, with 15 bases left between them. Germline CDR1 KGHSH, CDR2 LQKENI. The CDR3 region is CASSSETVTTDTQYF. CDR3 bases: TGTGCCAGCTCTTCGGAGACGGTCACCACAGATACGCAGTATTTT.

This chain uses TRBV9 with TRBJ1-3; D is undetermined. V lost 3 bases to trimming and J lost 4 bases, with 17 bases between them. Germline V gene sequence: CDR1 SGDLS, CDR2 YYNGEE. This CDR3 comprises 16 residues. This CDR3 reads CASSEMGVPPGNTIYF. Written as DNA, the CDR3 is TGTGCCAGCAGCGAGATGGGCGTCCCGCCAGGAAACACCATATATTTT.

This clone was seen only once. The J gene is TRBJ2-2, the V gene TRBV18; possible D gene TRBD1, 6 bases. This CDR3 has 15 amino acids. Looked up from germline, CDR1 is KGHSH and CDR2 is LQKENI. V lost 3 bases and J 6 bases, leaving 14 bases between the germline ends. The CDR3 region is CASSPGTRDAGELFF. In DNA form, the CDR3 reads TGTGCCAGCTCACCCGGGACAAGGGATGCCGGGGAGCTGTTTTTT.

The chain employs TRBV28 and TRBJ2-4; D gene uncertain. The CDR3 is 15 amino acids. Germline lookup yields CDR1 MDHEN and CDR2 SYDVKM. V was shortened by 2 bases and J by 0 bases, with 8 bases between the two germline ends. The CDR3 loop is CASSLAQLAKNIQYF. The CDR3 bases are TGTGCCAGCAGTTTAGCACAACTAGCCAAAAACATTCAGTACTTC. The whole variable domain, remainder taken from reference TRBV28 and TRBJ2-4, is DVKVTQSSRYLVKRTGEKVFLECVQDMDHENMFWYRQDPGLGLRLIYFSYDVKMKEKGDIPEGYSVSREKKERFSLILESASTNQTSMYLCASSLAQLAKNIQYFGAGTRLSVL.

V is TRBV5-1 and J is TRBJ2-5; 10 positions agree with TRBD2. Germline V CDR1 and CDR2: SGHRS, YFSETQ. This CDR3 contains 17 residues. V dropped 4 bases and J dropped 1; count of bases not matched to a gene: 10. For the CDR3, the DNA is TGCGCCAGCAGCATGACCGGGACTAGCGCAATCCAAGAGACCCAGTACTTC. Protein sequence: CASSMTGTSAIQETQYF.

The rearrangement uses TRBV7-9 and TRBJ2-1; D unclear. The germline V gene has CDR1 SEHNR and CDR2 FQNEAQ (reference sequence). V gave up 5 bases and J gave up 9 bases, with 8 bases separating them. The CDR3 contains 11 residues. CDR3 DNA: TGTGCCAGCAGCCCTAACTTTGAGCAGTTCTTC. Amino acids: CASSPNFEQFF. The full variable domain, rest sourced from reference TRBV7-9 and TRBJ2-1, is DTGVSQNPRHKITKRGQNVTFRCDPISEHNRLYWYRQTLGQGPEFLTYFQNEAQLEKSRLLSDRFSAERPKGSFSTLEIQRTEQGDSAMYLCASSPNFEQFFGPGTRLTVL.

The chain couples TRBV5-1 to TRBJ2-1; D is unresolved. CDR1 is SGHRS and CDR2 is YFSETQ in the germline V gene. CDR3 length: 14 residues. Trimming removed 4 bases at V and 5 bases at J, with 13 bases between. As DNA, the CDR3 is TGCGCCAGCAGCCAACGGGCCGGAAACAATGAGCAGTTCTTC. It specifies CASSQRAGNNEQFF.

The chain recombines TRBV29-1 with TRBJ2-1; D gene ambiguous. V dropped 8 bases and J dropped 7 bases, with 18 bases sitting between them. The V gene's germline CDR1 is SQVTM and CDR2 ANQGSEA. There are 13 residues in the CDR3. The CDR3 sequence: CSTTGPIGNEQFF. CDR3 DNA sequence: TGCAGCACGACCGGGCCAATAGGGAATGAGCAGTTCTTC.

CDR3 sequence (DNA): TGTGCCAGCAGTGAACAGGGCACTAATGAAAAACTGTTTTTT. Translating it yields CASSEQGTNEKLFF. The chain is built from TRBV2 and TRBJ1-4, with D tentatively TRBD1 (5 bases). CDR1 is SNHLY, CDR2 FYNNEI, per germline. The CDR3 length is 14 residues. With 2 bases removed from V and 2 bases from J, the gap between germline ends came to 6 bases.

For this clone: This same CDR3 is encoded by further DNA sequences in the sample. DNA of the CDR3: TGTGCCAGCAGCTTGGGGGCCAAAAACATTCAGTACTTC. This gives the protein CASSLGAKNIQYF. The chain links TRBV5-4 to TRBJ2-4; D unclear. Looked up from germline, CDR1 is SGHNT and CDR2 is YYREEE (reference sequence). The V and J ends lost 0 bases and 1 base respectively, with 2 bases between them. The length of the CDR3 is 13 residues.

This clone has a single count. The CDR3 reads CASSLRARGYTF. The CDR3 region has the DNA TGTGCCAGCAGCTTAAGGGCTCGTGGCTACACCTTC. The chain combines TRBV11-2 with TRBJ1-2; D gene ambiguous. V lost 2 bases and J lost 7, with 8 bases in between. This CDR3 has 12 amino acids. Germline CDR1 reads SGHAT; CDR2 reads FQNNGV.